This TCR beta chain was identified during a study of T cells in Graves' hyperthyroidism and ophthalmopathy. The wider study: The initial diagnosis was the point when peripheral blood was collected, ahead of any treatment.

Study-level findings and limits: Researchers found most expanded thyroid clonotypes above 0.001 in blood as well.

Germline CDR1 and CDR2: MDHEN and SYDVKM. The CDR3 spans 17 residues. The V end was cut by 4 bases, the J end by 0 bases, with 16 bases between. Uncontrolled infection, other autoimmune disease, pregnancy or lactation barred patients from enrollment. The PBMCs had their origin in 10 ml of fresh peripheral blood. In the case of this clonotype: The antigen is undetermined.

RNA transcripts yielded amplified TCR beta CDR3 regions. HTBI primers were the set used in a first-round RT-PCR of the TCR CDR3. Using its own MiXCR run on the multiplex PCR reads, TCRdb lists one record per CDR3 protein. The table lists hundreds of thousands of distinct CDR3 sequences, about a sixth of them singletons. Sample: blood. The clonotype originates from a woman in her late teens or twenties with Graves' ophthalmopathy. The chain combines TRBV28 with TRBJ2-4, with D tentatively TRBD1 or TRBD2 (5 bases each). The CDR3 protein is CASSSRDENLAKNIQYF. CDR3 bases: TGTGCCAGCAGTTCGAGGGACGAAAACCTAGCCAAAAACATTCAGTACTTC.